This T cell receptor beta chain emerged from a study of PD-L1 blockade in urothelial cancer. Background on the study: At some point between 2013 and 2015, patients got going on atezolizumab, taking 1,200 mg intravenously every 3 weeks. Between 0 and 3 prior chemotherapy regimens had been given to patients. There were a median of approximately 150,000 T cells in blood samples.

Germline V gene lookup returns CDR1 SGHNT and CDR2 YYREEE (reference sequence). The CDR3 is 17 residues long. V shed 4 bases, J shed 6 bases, and the junction held 10 bases outside the gene matches. Assay used: immunoSEQ multiplex PCR; TCRdb lists only in-frame clones, some missing. The repertoire holds tens of thousands of clones, roughly 89% seen once, with around 1.7% in the top ten. Indicated time point: pretreatment peripheral blood. This specimen consisted of PBMCs, obtained around atezolizumab (anti-PD-L1) treatment. This chain joins TRBV5-4 and TRBJ2-3; 14 bases agree with TRBD2. The clonotype originates from a man aged 60 to 75 with urothelial cancer. The CDR3 region is CASSPRLAGGRLDTQYF. CDR3 DNA: TGTGCCAGCAGCCCCCGACTAGCGGGGGGGCGGTTGGATACGCAGTATTTT. The variable domain in full, with the rest retrieved from reference TRBV5-4 and TRBJ2-3, is ETGVTQSPTHLIKTRGQQVTLRCSSQSGHNTVSWYQQALGQGPQFIFQYYREEENGRGNFPPRFSGLQFPNYSSELNVNALELDDSALYLCASSPRLAGGRLDTQYFGPGTRLTVL.